What follows are 18 T cell receptor beta chains derived from one specimen sequenced in a study of blood T cell repertoires in COVID-19. The data were produced by immunoSEQ multiplex PCR, yet TCRdb's version contains in-frame clones alone and is incomplete. Here the sample spans about 260,000 clones, approximately 89% being singletons. The source material was peripheral blood. These receptors originate from a man aged 40-55 years with active or convalescent COVID-19.

The chain is built from TRBV6-5 and TRBJ1-4; weak D call: TRBD1 (6 bases). V lost 8 bases to trimming and J lost 0 bases, with 10 bases between them. This CDR3 spans 14 amino acids. Germline values: CDR1 MNHEY, CDR2 SVGAGI. The CDR3 DNA follows: TGTGCCAGCTGCCGGACAGCAACTAATGAAAAACTGTTTTTT. Its protein product is CASCRTATNEKLFF.

The chain uses TRBV7-9 and TRBJ2-7, with D tentatively TRBD1 (6 bases). The CDR3 is 14 residues long. Deletions cut 5 bases from V and 9 bases from J, with 20 bases between. Germline V gene lookup returns CDR1 SEHNR and CDR2 FQNEAQ (reference sequence). In DNA, the CDR3 is TGTGCCAGCAGCCCATCCGGGACAACAAAACGGCAGTACTTC. This gives the protein CASSPSGTTKRQYF.

V usage is TRBV3-1 (or the pseudogene TRBV3-2) and J usage is TRBJ1-1, with TRBD1 as a possible D gene (6 bases). Trimming took 0 bases from V and 0 from J, leaving 11 bases between them. Germline lookup yields CDR1 LGHDT and CDR2 YNNKEL (reference sequence). The CDR3 loop spans 16 amino acids. In DNA form, the CDR3 reads TGTGCCAGCAGCCAAGAGGGGGCAGGGATGAACACTGAAGCTTTCTTT. Translation: CASSQEGAGMNTEAFF.

This clone was seen once. An end of the junction does not agree with germline; a read error may underlie this. The sample holds other DNA sequences that translate to the same CDR3. The CDR3: CASSSASGRWGANVLTF. DNA of the CDR3: TGCGCCAGCAGCTCGGCTAGCGGGAGATGGGGGGCCAACGTCCTGACTTTC. V usage is TRBV7-3 and J usage is TRBJ2-6; 10 nucleotides match TRBD2. The germline V gene encodes CDR1 SGHTA and CDR2 FQGTGA. The length of the CDR3 is 17 residues.

This chain links TRBV7-2 with TRBJ2-7, with 10 bases that match TRBD2. The germline gives CDR1 SGHTA, CDR2 FQGNSA. V lost 2 bases, J lost 3 bases, and 7 bases stayed unmatched. CDR3 length equals 16 residues. The CDR3 here is CASSLRASGGFYEQYF. In DNA form, the CDR3 reads TGTGCCAGCAGCTTAAGGGCTAGCGGGGGCTTCTACGAGCAGTACTTC.

The genes are TRBV19 and TRBJ2-7; 7 bases agree with TRBD2. The length of the CDR3 is 16 residues. CDR1 is LNHDA, CDR2 SQIVND, per germline (reference sequence). V trimming: 5 bases; J trimming: 2 bases; junction bases outside the gene matches: 12. CDR3 DNA sequence: TGTGCCAGTAGTCCGGGGCCTAGCGGTCCTCCCTACGAGCAGTACTTC. This gives the protein CASSPGPSGPPYEQYF.

The chain links TRBV6-5 to TRBJ1-1; D gene ambiguous. The CDR3 totals 14 residues. Germline V gene data show CDR1 as MNHEY and CDR2 as SVGAGI. V lost 6 bases, J lost 3 bases, and 14 bases lay in between. The CDR3 DNA reads as TGTGCCAGCAGCACCGGGAGACTATACACTGAAGCTTTCTTT. It is translated as CASSTGRLYTEAFF.

The CDR3 here is CASSSNRGGQETQYF. The CDR3 DNA reads as TGCGCCAGCAGCTCCAACAGGGGTGGGCAAGAGACCCAGTACTTC. V is TRBV5-1 and J is TRBJ2-5; TRBD1 matches 7 bases. The germline CDR1 and CDR2 sequences are SGHRS and YFSETQ. The CDR3 is made up of 15 amino acids. The J segment lost 2 bases and the V segment lost 3 bases, leaving 7 bases of the junction unmatched.

This clone was observed once. The rearrangement joins TRBV5-5 to TRBJ2-6; a weak D match, TRBD2 (6 bases). V was trimmed by 3 bases and J by 2 bases, leaving 12 bases between them. Germline lookup yields CDR1 SGHKS and CDR2 YYEKEE (reference sequence). The CDR3 contains 16 residues. CDR3 nucleotides: TGTGCCAGCAGCTACTTGGGCGGGGCTGGGGCCAACGTCCTGACTTTC. As protein: CASSYLGGAGANVLTF.

The chain is built from TRBV2 and TRBJ2-5, with 9 bases matching TRBD2. After removal of 2 bases from V and 5 bases from J, the junction contained 6 bases not matched to a gene. CDR1 SNHLY and CDR2 FYNNEI come from the germline V gene. The CDR3 is made up of 15 amino acids. The chain's CDR3 is CASSEISGRRETQYF. CDR3 bases: TGTGCCAGCAGTGAAATTAGCGGGAGACGGGAGACCCAGTACTTC. Together with reference TRBV2 and TRBJ2-5, the CDR3 gives the full variable domain: EPEVTQTPSHQVTQMGQEVILRCVPISNHLYFYWYRQILGQKVEFLVSFYNNEISEKSEIFDDQFSVERPDGSNFTLKIRSTKLEDSAMYFCASSEISGRRETQYFGPGTRLLVL.

The chain combines TRBV3-1 (or the pseudogene TRBV3-2) with TRBJ2-3; 9 bases are a match to TRBD2. The CDR3 runs to 17 residues. With V trimmed by 4 bases and J by 7 bases, 15 bases remained unmatched. Germline CDR1 and CDR2: LGHDT and YNNKEL (reference sequence). The CDR3 region has the DNA TGTGCCAGCAGCCTCCCAGGGCTAGCGGGGCATCTCTATACGCAGTATTTT. This gives the protein CASSLPGLAGHLYTQYF.

The V gene is TRBV4-1, the J gene TRBJ2-1; 12 bases fit TRBD2. This CDR3 is built from 18 residues. V shed 1 base and J 6 bases; nucleotides not matched to a gene: 10. Germline assignment: CDR1 MGHRA and CDR2 YSYEKL. The CDR3: CASSQGRLAGGNSNEQFF. CDR3 coding DNA: TGCGCCAGCAGCCAAGGTCGTCTAGCGGGAGGGAATTCCAATGAGCAGTTCTTC.

The chain links TRBV18 to TRBJ1-3; 7 bases are shared with TRBD1. Germline trimming cut 3 bases from V and 4 bases from J; bases unmatched to any gene: 3. The CDR3 contains 14 residues. CDR1 and CDR2 (germline): KGHSH, LQKENI. CDR3 residues: CASSPRQGGNTIYF. CDR3 DNA: TGTGCCAGCTCACCCCGACAGGGCGGAAACACCATATATTTT.

This clone appeared once. The chain links TRBV18 to TRBJ1-1; no reliable D call. Germline CDR1 KGHSH, CDR2 LQKENI. The CDR3 spans 15 residues. Trimming removed 2 bases at V and 0 bases at J, with 10 bases between. The CDR3 reads CASSPKTGMNTEAFF. Written as DNA, the CDR3 is TGTGCCAGCTCACCAAAAACCGGGATGAACACTGAAGCTTTCTTT.

The chain employs TRBV30 and TRBJ1-2; D unclear. The CDR3 sequence is 15 residues long. Germline V gene sequence: CDR1 GTSNPN, CDR2 SVGIG (reference sequence). V lost 1 base and J lost 3, with 15 bases in between. The CDR3 DNA reads as TGTGCCTGGAGTGAGCTAATGAGGGCGGACTATGGCTACACCTTC. Translated, it gives CAWSELMRADYGYTF. The entire variable domain, with the rest obtained from reference TRBV30 and TRBJ1-2, is as follows: SQTIHQWPATLVQPVGSPLSLECTVEGTSNPNLYWYRQAAGRGLQLLFYSVGIGQISSEVPQNLSASRPQDRQFILSSKKLLLSDSGFYLCAWSELMRADYGYTFGSGTRLTVV.

This clone has a single count. This sequence joins TRBV20-1 and TRBJ1-2, with TRBD1 matching over 10 bases. Germline CDR1 DFQATT, CDR2 SNEGSKA (reference sequence). Trimming took 3 bases from V and 4 from J; bases not matched to a gene: 5. The CDR3 covers 14 residues. CDR3 bases: TGCAGTGCTAGTGGACAGGGGGGCAGCTATGGCTACACCTTC. This sequence encodes CSASGQGGSYGYTF.

This chain links TRBV14 with TRBJ2-1; D perhaps matches TRBD1 (6 bases). CDR1 SGHDN and CDR2 FVKESK come from the germline V gene. This CDR3 comprises 13 residues. Trimming took off 4 bases at V and 10 bases at J, with 14 bases between the two ends. CDR3 coding DNA: TGTGCCAGCAGCCGCGCAGGGGCTGACGAGCAGTTCTTC. Protein product: CASSRAGADEQFF.

The chain carries TRBV3-1 (or the pseudogene TRBV3-2) and TRBJ1-1, with D perhaps TRBD1 (5 bases). The CDR3 consists of 18 residues. Germline V gene sequence: CDR1 LGHDT, CDR2 YNNKEL (reference sequence). V was cut by 4 bases and J by 1 base, with 22 bases left in between. DNA for the CDR3: TGTGCCAGCAGCCGGGCCGGGAGCCCCAGGGTTACGAACACTGAAGCTTTCTTT. Translated: CASSRAGSPRVTNTEAFF.